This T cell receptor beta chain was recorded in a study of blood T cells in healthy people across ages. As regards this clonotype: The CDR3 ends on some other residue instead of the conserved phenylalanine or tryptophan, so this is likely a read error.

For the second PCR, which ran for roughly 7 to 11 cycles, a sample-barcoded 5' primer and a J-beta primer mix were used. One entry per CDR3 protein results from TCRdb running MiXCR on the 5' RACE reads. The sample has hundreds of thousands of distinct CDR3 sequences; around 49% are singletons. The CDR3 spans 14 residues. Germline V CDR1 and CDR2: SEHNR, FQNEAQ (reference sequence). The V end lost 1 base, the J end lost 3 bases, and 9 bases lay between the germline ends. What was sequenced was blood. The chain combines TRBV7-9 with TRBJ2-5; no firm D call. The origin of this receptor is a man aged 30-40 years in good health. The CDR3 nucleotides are TGTGCCAGCAGCTTAGGGTCAGGAGAAGAGACCCAGTACATC. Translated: CASSLGSGEETQYI.